The 24 T cell receptor beta chains reported below all come from one sample, sequenced in a study of T cell clones after liver transplantation. The data were produced by immunoSEQ multiplex PCR, yet TCRdb's version contains in-frame clones alone and is incomplete. The sample includes fewer than 70,000 clones, roughly two thirds seen only once; the top ten take 15%. The sequencing here drew on CD4+ T cells from blood, taken before liver transplant. These receptor sequences come from a human donor who received a liver transplant.

The V call is TRBV6-5, the J call TRBJ1-2; D gene ambiguous. CDR3 size: 14 residues. Germline V lookup: CDR1 MNHEY, CDR2 SVGAGI. The V gene lost 2 bases and the J gene lost 7 bases, with 14 bases spanning the gap. CDR3 DNA sequence: TGTGCCAGCAGTTACGATGGGAAGGGAGTTGGCTACACCTTC. Protein sequence: CASSYDGKGVGYTF.

The rearrangement links TRBV11-3 to TRBJ2-7; 12 bases are a match to TRBD2. Germline V gene lookup returns CDR1 SGHNT and CDR2 YENEEA. The CDR3 has 15 residues. With 5 bases clipped from V and 3 bases from J, the junction kept 5 bases outside the gene matches. Here the CDR3 reads CASSLGLAGYYEQYF. The CDR3 DNA sequence: TGTGCCAGCAGCCTCGGACTAGCGGGGTACTACGAGCAGTACTTC.

The chain employs TRBV6-6 and TRBJ1-1; possibly TRBD1 for D (5 bases). The CDR3 is 13 residues long. V lost 4 bases and J 7 bases, leaving 13 bases between the germline ends. Germline values: CDR1 MNHNY, CDR2 SVGAGI (reference sequence). This CDR3 reads CASSSHRQHEAFF. Here the CDR3 DNA reads TGTGCCAGCAGTTCGCATCGACAGCATGAAGCTTTCTTT.

The chain carries TRBV2 and TRBJ2-7, with TRBD2 matching over 7 bases. The V gene's germline CDR1 is SNHLY and CDR2 FYNNEI. This CDR3 is built from 13 residues. Trimming took 3 bases from V and 7 from J; bases not matched to a gene: 6. The CDR3 DNA reads as TGTGCCAGCAGTGAGTGGGCCGGGGGGGAGCAGTACTTC. This encodes CASSEWAGGEQYF. Full variable domain (remainder filled in from reference TRBV2 and TRBJ2-7): EPEVTQTPSHQVTQMGQEVILRCVPISNHLYFYWYRQILGQKVEFLVSFYNNEISEKSEIFDDQFSVERPDGSNFTLKIRSTKLEDSAMYFCASSEWAGGEQYFGPGTRLTVT.

The genes are TRBV4-2 and TRBJ2-4; 10 nucleotides line up with TRBD2. CDR1 and CDR2 (germline): LGHNA, YNFKEQ. The ends lost 0 bases at V and 0 bases at J; junction bases unmatched: 11. The CDR3 has 20 amino acids. DNA of the CDR3: TGTGCCAGCAGCCAAGATTTGGCTAGCGGGGGCCACAGAGCCAAAAACATTCAGTACTTC. Translated: CASSQDLASGGHRAKNIQYF.

This clone came up a few times. This chain uses TRBV7-9 with TRBJ2-2; D ambiguous. V was cut by 9 bases and J by 6 bases, with 23 bases left in between. Germline CDR1 and CDR2: SEHNR and FQNEAQ (reference sequence). The length of the CDR3 is 16 residues. In nucleotides, the CDR3 is TGTGCCAGTGAGGCTAGAAAGCCCTTTGCGGCCGGGGAGCTGTTTTTT. Translating it yields CASEARKPFAAGELFF.

This chain joins TRBV27 and TRBJ2-3; a possible D gene is TRBD2 (5 bases). The CDR3 covers 15 residues. The germline CDR1 and CDR2 sequences are MNHEY and SMNVEV (reference sequence). V was clipped by 3 bases and J by 1 base, with 11 bases between them. The CDR3 region has the DNA TGTGCCAGCAGTTTCGGGGTGCAGGGCACAGATACGCAGTATTTT. This translates into CASSFGVQGTDTQYF.

The rearrangement joins TRBV9 to TRBJ2-7, with 9 bases fitting TRBD1. The CDR3 spans 13 residues. The V and J ends lost 1 base and 6 bases, in that order; junction bases with no gene match: 2. Looked up from germline, CDR1 is SGDLS and CDR2 is YYNGEE. CDR3 loop: CASSVRQGGEQYF. In DNA, the CDR3 is TGTGCCAGCAGCGTACGACAGGGGGGCGAGCAGTACTTC.

The chain recombines TRBV15 with TRBJ2-7; D is ambiguous. This CDR3 contains 13 residues. Per the germline V gene, CDR1 is LNHNV and CDR2 is YYDKDF (reference sequence). Between the trimmed V and J ends, which lost 5 bases and 5 bases, there was a span of 13 bases. The CDR3 here is CATSLLHDNEQYF. The DNA for the CDR3 is TGTGCCACCAGCCTATTACACGACAACGAGCAGTACTTC.

This clone was picked up many times. The chain carries TRBV7-8 and TRBJ1-1, with D perhaps TRBD1 (6 bases). The CDR3 covers 12 residues. Looked up from germline, CDR1 is SGHVS and CDR2 is FQNEAQ. Trimming shortened V by 1 base and J by 6 bases, and 6 bases separated the two germline ends. CDR3: CASSLDRAEAFF. The DNA of the CDR3 is TGTGCCAGCAGCTTAGACAGGGCTGAAGCTTTCTTT.

The chain uses TRBV21-1 and TRBJ1-4; the DNA was not used to check the table's D call, TRBD1. TRBV21-1 is reported as a pseudogene. The CDR3 spans 15 residues. The CDR3, as DNA: TGTGCCAGCAGCAAAGAGGGCAGGGGGCGCGTAAAACTGTTTTTT. Translation: CASSKEGRGRVKLFF.

This chain links TRBV2 with TRBJ1-4; D is unclear. V was cut by 7 bases and J by 8 bases, with 17 bases left in between. The CDR3 has 14 residues. Germline CDR1 is SNHLY and CDR2 is FYNNEI. As DNA, the CDR3 is TGTGCCAGCAACGTTCAGTCCACGGGGGAAAAACTGTTTTTT. Translated, it gives CASNVQSTGEKLFF.

The gene calls are TRBV2 and TRBJ2-4; TRBD2 might be the D (6 bases). The germline V gene encodes CDR1 SNHLY and CDR2 FYNNEI. CDR3 length: 16 residues. V dropped 6 bases and J dropped 3 bases, with 18 bases sitting between them. CDR3 DNA sequence: TGTGCCAGCAGATCAGCCCGGGACTCTCACAAAAACATTCAGTACTTC. It translates to CASRSARDSHKNIQYF.

The V call is TRBV6-4, the J call TRBJ2-3; tentative D call: TRBD1 (5 bases). The CDR3 is 16 amino acids. Between the trimmed V and J ends, which lost 2 bases and 1 base, there was a span of 13 bases. Germline CDR1 reads MRHNA; CDR2 reads SNTAGT. The CDR3 DNA reads TGTGCCAGCAGTGACGTACAGGAGACCGGCACAGATACGCAGTATTTT. It encodes CASSDVQETGTDTQYF.

The V and J genes are TRBV9 and TRBJ2-2; 8 positions match TRBD1. V trimming: 3 bases; J trimming: 0 bases; junction bases outside the gene matches: 1. The CDR3 contains 15 residues. Germline CDR1 is SGDLS and CDR2 is YYNGEE. The CDR3 loop is CASSAGGANTGELFF. The DNA of the CDR3 is TGTGCCAGCAGCGCAGGGGGCGCGAACACCGGGGAGCTGTTTTTT.

This chain joins TRBV13 and TRBJ1-1, with D possibly TRBD1 on 5 matching bases. V was pared by 3 bases and J by 0 bases, with 23 bases between. The V gene's germline CDR1 is PRHDT and CDR2 FYEKMQ (reference sequence). CDR3 size: 19 residues. The CDR3 sequence is CASSFTPRLSWGLNTEAFF. The CDR3 nucleotides read TGTGCCAGCAGCTTTACCCCACGCCTTTCTTGGGGCCTGAACACTGAAGCTTTCTTT.

The CDR3 loop is CASSLGQGAYNSPLHF. The CDR3 nucleotides are TGCGCCAGCAGCTTGGGACAGGGGGCTTATAATTCACCCCTCCACTTT. The rearrangement joins TRBV5-1 to TRBJ1-6; 10 bases align to TRBD1. CDR1 and CDR2 from the germline V gene are SGHRS and YFSETQ. With 0 bases clipped from V and 4 bases from J, the junction kept 1 base outside the gene matches. The CDR3 is 16 amino acids.

This clone appeared a few times. The V gene is TRBV5-4, the J gene TRBJ1-1; the match to TRBD1 covers 9 bases. Per the germline V gene, CDR1 is SGHNT and CDR2 is YYREEE (reference sequence). This CDR3 is 15 amino acids long. J lost 6 bases, V lost 3 bases, and 9 bases had no gene match. The CDR3 reads CASSSIQDRGAEAFF. For the CDR3, the DNA is TGTGCCAGCAGCTCGATACAGGACAGGGGCGCTGAAGCTTTCTTT.

The rearrangement joins TRBV30 to TRBJ2-1, with a possible D match to TRBD1 (7 bases). Deletions cut 4 bases from V and 5 bases from J, with 24 bases between. Per the germline V gene, CDR1 is GTSNPN and CDR2 is SVGIG (reference sequence). The CDR3 length is 17 residues. The CDR3 region has the DNA TGTGCCTGGACCGCCCATCCGACAGGGAGGTGGGACAATGAGCAGTTCTTC. Translation gives CAWTAHPTGRWDNEQFF.

This sequence joins TRBV15 and TRBJ1-6; TRBD1 matches 7 bases. The germline V gene encodes CDR1 LNHNV and CDR2 YYDKDF (reference sequence). This CDR3 is 18 amino acids long. The J segment lost 0 bases and the V segment lost 0 bases, leaving 5 bases of the junction unmatched. The CDR3 loop reads CATSRDKGQSSYNSPLHF. The CDR3 DNA reads TGTGCCACCAGCAGAGATAAGGGACAGAGCTCCTATAATTCACCCCTCCACTTT. Using reference TRBV15 and TRBJ1-6 for the parts outside the CDR3, the full variable domain is DAMVIQNPRYQVTQFGKPVTLSCSQTLNHNVMYWYQQKSSQAPKLLFHYYDKDFNNEADTPDNFQSRRPNTSFCFLDIRSPGLGDTAMYLCATSRDKGQSSYNSPLHFGNGTRLTVT.

With regard to this clone: This sample also contains other DNA sequences that code for the same CDR3. The chain employs TRBV19 and TRBJ1-2; 8 positions match TRBD1. This CDR3 has 14 amino acids. V lost 7 bases, J lost 5 bases, and 9 bases stayed unmatched. The germline V gene encodes CDR1 LNHDA and CDR2 SQIVND (reference sequence). CDR3 coding DNA: TGTGCCAGTACCCCTACCGGACAGGGATATGGCTACACCTTC. Translation: CASTPTGQGYGYTF.

The chain carries TRBV27 and TRBJ1-3; D is unresolved. The CDR3 runs to 16 residues. V lost 3 bases and J lost 2, with 14 bases in between. Germline V gene data show CDR1 as MNHEY and CDR2 as SMNVEV (reference sequence). Here the CDR3 DNA reads TGTGCCAGCAGTTTGAGCGGGTATATGGCTGGAAACACCATATATTTT. Its protein is CASSLSGYMAGNTIYF.

This clone was found once. The rearrangement joins TRBV23-1 to TRBJ2-7, with TRBD1 matching 11 bases. TRBV23-1 is an ORF; its function is uncertain. V lost 4 bases, J lost 5 bases, and 13 bases stayed unmatched. The CDR3 runs 17 residues. The CDR3 region has the DNA TGCGCCAGCAGTCTGGGGGACAGGGGGACCGCAGTGCACGAGCAGTACTTC. Protein product: CASSLGDRGTAVHEQYF.

CDR3 coding DNA: TGTGCCAGTAGCCAGGGGGGAAACATTCAGTACTTC. The encoded protein is CASSQGGNIQYF. The V and J genes are TRBV19 and TRBJ2-4; D might be TRBD1 (7 bases). Between the trimmed V and J ends, which lost 6 bases and 6 bases, there was a span of 9 bases. The CDR3 spans 12 residues. CDR1 is LNHDA, CDR2 SQIVND, per germline (reference sequence).